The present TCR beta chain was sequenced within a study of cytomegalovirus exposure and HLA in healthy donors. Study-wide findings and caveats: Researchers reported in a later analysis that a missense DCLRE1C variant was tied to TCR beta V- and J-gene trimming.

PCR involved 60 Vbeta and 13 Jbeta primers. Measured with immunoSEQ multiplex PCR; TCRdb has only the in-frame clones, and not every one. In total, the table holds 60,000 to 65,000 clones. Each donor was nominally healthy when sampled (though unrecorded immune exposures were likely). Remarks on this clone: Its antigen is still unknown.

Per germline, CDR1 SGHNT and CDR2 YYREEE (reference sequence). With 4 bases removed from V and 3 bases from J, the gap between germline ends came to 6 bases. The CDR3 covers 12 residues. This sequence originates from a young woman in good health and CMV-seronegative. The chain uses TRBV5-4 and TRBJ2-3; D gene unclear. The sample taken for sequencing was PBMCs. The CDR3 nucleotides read TGTGCCAGCAGCCCCAATACAGATACGCAGTATTTT. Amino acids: CASSPNTDTQYF.